The 30 T cell receptor beta chains below come from one sample, sequenced in a study of spatial heterogeneity in lung cancer. Time point described: sample taken at primary tumor resection. Tumor, nontumor lung or frozen PBMC supplied whole RNA that was sequenced unsorted. TCRdb passed the 5' RACE reads through MiXCR, listing each CDR3 protein once. The sample has about 40,000 distinct CDR3 sequences, around 5.2% seen once. Specimen: PBMCs, collected at surgery. These receptors were taken from a female donor with early-stage non-small cell lung cancer.

This clonotype was observed many times. The chain employs TRBV5-4 and TRBJ1-4; 7 nucleotides line up with TRBD1. The CDR3 runs 14 residues. J gave up 5 bases and V 4 bases, and 5 bases lay outside the gene matches. CDR1 is SGHNT and CDR2 is YYREEE in the germline V gene (reference sequence). The CDR3 sequence is CASSVGTENEKLFF. For the CDR3, the DNA is TGTGCCAGCAGCGTCGGGACAGAAAATGAAAAACTGTTTTTT.

The V gene is TRBV7-6, the J gene TRBJ2-7; D may match TRBD1 or TRBD2 (5 bases each). This CDR3 contains 12 residues. V lost 8 bases and J 2 bases, leaving 10 bases between the germline ends. Germline V gene sequence: CDR1 SGHVS, CDR2 FNYEAQ. CDR3 loop: CASGDVTYEQYF. The CDR3 DNA reads TGTGCCAGCGGGGACGTAACCTACGAGCAGTACTTC.

This clonotype was seen many times. J is TRBJ1-2 and V is TRBV20-1; 9 bases agree with TRBD1. J gave up 2 bases and V 5 bases, and 9 bases lay outside the gene matches. This CDR3 has 15 residues. Looked up from germline, CDR1 is DFQATT and CDR2 is SNEGSKA (reference sequence). The CDR3 DNA reads TGCAGTGCTTCCATGACAGGGGGGACCAACTATGGCTACACCTTC. This codes for CSASMTGGTNYGYTF.

Many counts were recorded for this clonotype. The chain recombines TRBV29-1 with TRBJ2-2; 7 nucleotides agree with TRBD2. The length of the CDR3 is 15 residues. CDR1 is SQVTM, CDR2 ANQGSEA, per germline. V was clipped by 6 bases and J by 0 bases; unmatched bases: 7. For the CDR3, the DNA is TGCAGCGTCACGGGCGGGGGTACGAACACCGGGGAGCTGTTTTTT. Translating it yields CSVTGGGTNTGELFF.

This sequence joins TRBV6-6 and TRBJ1-5, with no clear D. Germline V CDR1 and CDR2: MNHNY, SVGAGI (reference sequence). Trimming removed 7 bases from V and 11 bases from J, with 21 bases in between. The CDR3 runs to 14 residues. The CDR3 nucleotides read TGTGCCAGCACCCAACGTGAGGGTTCGTTAGCCCAGCATTTT. Amino acids: CASTQREGSLAQHF.

This clonotype was counted many times. The CDR3 spells CASSVRDTFSYEQYF. The CDR3 bases are TGTGCCAGCAGCGTCCGAGACACCTTCTCCTACGAGCAGTACTTC. The chain recombines TRBV9 with TRBJ2-7, with D unclear. There are 15 residues in the CDR3. Trimming cost V 2 bases and J 0 bases, with 12 bases left between them. Germline V CDR1 and CDR2: SGDLS, YYNGEE.

In its sample, this clonotype is medium-sized. The chain carries TRBV7-9 and TRBJ2-1; perhaps TRBD1 as D (5 bases). In germline, CDR1 is SEHNR, CDR2 FQNEAQ (reference sequence). The germline V and J ends were trimmed by 0 bases and 9 bases, with 9 bases remaining between them. The CDR3 loop spans 13 amino acids. The CDR3 loop reads CASSLAGVSEQFF. The CDR3 DNA reads as TGTGCCAGCAGCTTAGCAGGGGTTTCTGAGCAGTTCTTC.

Many counts were recorded for this clonotype. This rearrangement joins TRBV9 to TRBJ2-3; D call uncertain. Trimming left V 0 bases short and J 6 bases short, with 11 bases between. The CDR3 length is 14 residues. Germline CDR1 and CDR2: SGDLS and YYNGEE. Here the CDR3 reads CASSVGGRVDTQYF. The CDR3 nucleotides are TGTGCCAGCAGCGTAGGGGGTAGGGTGGATACGCAGTATTTT.

This clonotype was observed many times. The chain couples TRBV29-1 to TRBJ2-1; D may be TRBD2 (6 bases). V lost 3 bases and J 1 base, leaving 22 bases between the germline ends. The germline V gene encodes CDR1 SQVTM and CDR2 ANQGSEA. This CDR3 is 18 amino acids long. The CDR3 loop reads CSVDGLPGGPRSYNEQFF. The CDR3 nucleotides read TGCAGCGTTGACGGACTTCCCGGGGGACCCCGTTCCTACAATGAGCAGTTCTTC.

This clonotype came up many times. The V gene is TRBV19, the J gene TRBJ1-1; D might be TRBD1 (5 bases). This CDR3 spans 15 amino acids. Trimming cost V 8 bases and J 4 bases, with 20 bases left between them. The V gene's germline CDR1 is LNHDA and CDR2 SQIVND (reference sequence). CDR3 sequence: CASASRRDGITEAFF. For the CDR3, the DNA is TGTGCCAGTGCCTCCCGCAGGGACGGGATCACTGAAGCTTTCTTT.

This clonotype was detected many times. This chain connects TRBV4-1 to TRBJ2-3, with 7 nucleotides matching TRBD1. Trimming removed 8 bases from V and 0 bases from J; junction bases left unmatched: 8. There are 15 residues in the CDR3. Germline V CDR1 and CDR2: MGHRA, YSYEKL. DNA for the CDR3: TGCGCCAGCGGGACGGGACAGCAGAGCACAGATACGCAGTATTTT. Translation gives CASGTGQQSTDTQYF.

At least ten counts were recorded for this clonotype. The genes are TRBV5-1 and TRBJ1-3; 9 positions agree with TRBD1. Germline values: CDR1 SGHRS, CDR2 YFSETQ. V was clipped by 4 bases and J by 5 bases; unmatched bases: 10. The CDR3 extends over 16 amino acids. In nucleotides, the CDR3 is TGCGCCAGCAGCGCAACCGGGACAGGGAGGCGAAACACCATATATTTT. It encodes CASSATGTGRRNTIYF.

This clonotype was seen many times. The rearrangement joins TRBV7-2 to TRBJ2-7, with a weak D call TRBD2 (5 bases). Germline lookup yields CDR1 SGHTA and CDR2 FQGNSA. CDR3 length: 12 amino acids. Trimming left V 5 bases short and J 7 bases short, with 12 bases between. CDR3 amino acids: CASSQNPGEQYF. The DNA for the CDR3 is TGTGCCAGCAGCCAAAACCCGGGAGAGCAGTACTTC.

This clonotype has ten or more counts. This chain uses TRBV12-3 or TRBV12-4 with TRBJ1-1; D is uncertain. The germline V and J ends were trimmed by 6 bases and 1 base, with 12 bases remaining between them. This CDR3 has 14 amino acids. DNA for the CDR3: TGTGCCAGCAGCCCCTGGTACCCGAACACTGAAGCTTTCTTT. Its translation: CASSPWYPNTEAFF.

This clonotype was recorded many times. The chain carries TRBV5-1 and TRBJ1-1, with 8 bases matching TRBD1. In germline, CDR1 is SGHRS, CDR2 YFSETQ. The CDR3 has 14 amino acids. After removal of 1 base from V and 1 base from J, the junction contained 0 bases not matched to a gene. The CDR3 loop reads CASSLQGANTEAFF. In DNA, the CDR3 is TGCGCCAGCAGCTTGCAGGGGGCGAACACTGAAGCTTTCTTT.

The chain couples TRBV12-3 or TRBV12-4 to TRBJ1-1; 7 nucleotides match TRBD1. V gave up 6 bases and J gave up 0 bases; unmatched junction bases: 13. The CDR3 is 17 residues long. In DNA form, the CDR3 reads TGTGCCAGCAGGGCCTTCCCAGGGGGGAGGGTGAACACTGAAGCTTTCTTT. Amino acids: CASRAFPGGRVNTEAFF.

This clonotype was detected ten times or more. This chain connects TRBV5-1 to TRBJ1-2; D not resolved. V lost 2 bases to trimming and J lost 2 bases, with 7 bases between them. The CDR3 has 13 amino acids. Germline V gene data show CDR1 as SGHRS and CDR2 as YFSETQ. CDR3 sequence: CASSLHKNYGYTF. CDR3 DNA sequence: TGCGCCAGCAGCTTACACAAGAACTATGGCTACACCTTC.

This chain connects TRBV5-1 to TRBJ2-7; 13 bases align to TRBD2. The CDR3 extends over 15 amino acids. Germline assignment: CDR1 SGHRS and CDR2 YFSETQ. The V segment lost 4 bases and the J segment 1 base; nucleotides outside the gene matches: 2. CDR3 in DNA: TGCGCCAGCAGCCGGGGACTAGCGGGATCCTACGAGCAGTACTTC. Its protein product is CASSRGLAGSYEQYF.

The sample holds a few counts of this clonotype. V and J are TRBV30 and TRBJ2-7; 11 nucleotides agree with TRBD1. Germline V gives CDR1 GTSNPN, CDR2 SVGIG (reference sequence). Trimming removed 2 bases from V and 0 bases from J; junction bases left unmatched: 6. The CDR3 totals 16 residues. CDR3 residues: CAWSPGQGVFSYEQYF. The CDR3 DNA reads TGTGCCTGGAGTCCGGGACAGGGGGTTTTCTCCTACGAGCAGTACTTC.

By proportion, this clonotype is medium-sized. The J gene is TRBJ2-1, the V gene TRBV5-1; no definite D call. The CDR3 runs to 13 residues. CDR1 is SGHRS and CDR2 is YFSETQ in the germline V gene. V lost 1 base and J lost 2, with 4 bases in between. The CDR3 sequence: CASSLPPYNEQFF. The CDR3 region has the DNA TGCGCCAGCAGCTTGCCCCCCTACAATGAGCAGTTCTTC.

In this sample, this clonotype turned up many times. The chain recombines TRBV7-2 with TRBJ2-3; 7 nucleotides line up with TRBD2. Per germline, CDR1 SGHTA and CDR2 FQGNSA. This CDR3 has 13 amino acids. J was trimmed by 6 bases and V by 5 bases; bases with no gene match: 5. CDR3 nucleotides: TGTGCCAGCAGCCGGGACTATCCTGATACGCAGTATTTT. This codes for CASSRDYPDTQYF.

In its sample, this clonotype was seen many times. V usage is TRBV7-2 and J usage is TRBJ2-2, with D perhaps TRBD1 (5 bases). CDR1 is SGHTA and CDR2 is FQGNSA in the germline V gene. V dropped 5 bases and J dropped 1 base, with 8 bases sitting between them. CDR3 length: 14 residues. The CDR3 DNA reads as TGTGCCAGCAGCGCTGACAGGAACACCGGGGAGCTGTTTTTT. This gives the protein CASSADRNTGELFF.

This clonotype was seen a few times. Possible read error: a much larger clone is one base away. The chain has TRBV7-7 and TRBJ2-2; the D gene is possibly TRBD1 (5 bases). The CDR3 contains 14 residues. Looked up from germline, CDR1 is SSHAT and CDR2 is FNYEAQ (reference sequence). CDR3 coding DNA: TGTGCTAGCAGCTTAAGCAGGGTCACCGGGGAGCTGTTTTTT. Its translation: CASSLSRVTGELFF. Together with reference TRBV7-7 and TRBJ2-2, the CDR3 gives the full variable domain: GAGVSQSPRYKVTKRGQDVTLRCDPISSHATLYWYQQALGQGPEFLTYFNYEAQPDKSGLPSDRFSAERPEGSISTLTIQRTEQRDSAMYRCASSLSRVTGELFFGEGSRLTVL.

V is TRBV3-1 and J is TRBJ2-7; 7 nucleotides align to TRBD2. The CDR3 is 15 residues long. From germline, CDR1 is LGHDT and CDR2 YNNKEL (reference sequence). V lost 1 base to trimming and J lost 4 bases; unmatched junction nucleotides: 7. The CDR3 DNA follows: TGTGCCAGCAGCCAAGCCGTAAGCGGGGCTTACGAGCAGTACTTC. Translated: CASSQAVSGAYEQYF.

There are many counts of this clonotype. V is TRBV11-2 and J is TRBJ2-7; unclear D gene. The V gene lost 0 bases and the J gene lost 2 bases, with 8 bases spanning the gap. Germline CDR1 is SGHAT and CDR2 is FQNNGV. The CDR3 covers 14 residues. CDR3 protein: CASSLDPFPYEQYF. CDR3 sequence (DNA): TGTGCCAGCAGCTTAGATCCTTTTCCCTACGAGCAGTACTTC.

In its sample, this clonotype was seen many times. The J gene is TRBJ1-5, the V gene TRBV7-2; D gene ambiguous. Germline lookup yields CDR1 SGHTA and CDR2 FQGNSA. The ends were cut back, 2 bases at V and 2 bases at J, with 10 bases in the middle. CDR3 length: 15 residues. The CDR3 DNA follows: TGTGCCAGCAGCTTAATCGGGCAGGGCAATCAGCCCCAGCATTTT. It translates to CASSLIGQGNQPQHF.

This clonotype was detected many times. This chain links TRBV12-3 or TRBV12-4 with TRBJ2-3, with 10 nucleotides matching TRBD2. Trimming removed 4 bases from V and 5 bases from J; junction bases left unmatched: 6. The CDR3 runs 15 residues. The chain's CDR3 is CASSSRLAGEDTQYF. The CDR3 DNA follows: TGTGCCAGCAGTTCTCGGCTAGCGGGGGAAGATACGCAGTATTTT.

At least ten counts were recorded for this clonotype. This sequence joins TRBV15 and TRBJ1-6; TRBD1 might be the D (5 bases). This CDR3 has 16 amino acids. Trimming left V 5 bases short and J 7 bases short, with 18 bases between. The germline V gene has CDR1 LNHNV and CDR2 YYDKDF (reference sequence). The CDR3 DNA reads TGTGCCACCAGCCTAAGTTCGGGGACCCGGAATTCACCCCTCCACTTT. Its protein is CATSLSSGTRNSPLHF.

This clonotype was detected a few times. The V gene is TRBV20-1, the J gene TRBJ2-7; D ambiguous. CDR3 length equals 14 residues. Trimming took 6 bases from V and 2 from J, leaving 17 bases between them. Germline values: CDR1 DFQATT, CDR2 SNEGSKA (reference sequence). Here the CDR3 DNA reads TGCAGTGCCGAGGAACCCGGACCAGCCTACGAGCAGTACTTC. Translating gives CSAEEPGPAYEQYF.

This clonotype came up a few times. This may arise from a read error, as a much more abundant clone is one base away. The J gene is TRBJ1-2, the V gene TRBV29-1, with a tentative D call TRBD1 (5 bases). The CDR3 runs 13 residues. Germline loops: CDR1 SQVTM, CDR2 ANQGSEA. V was shortened by 5 bases and J by 6 bases, with 16 bases between the two germline ends. CDR3 sequence (DNA): TGCAGCGTTCAAAGGGCGGCAGGGCATGGCTACACCTTC. Protein sequence: CSVQRAAGHGYTF.